A single sample gave rise to the 4 T cell receptor beta chains below, sequenced in a study of CD8+ T cells in alopecia areata. Documented treatment: oral pan-JAK inhibitor, 5-10 mg twice daily. RNA extraction was followed by reverse transcription into cDNA, which acted as the sequencing template. Clones were read by immunoSEQ multiplex PCR, and TCRdb kept only the in-frame ones, dropping some. The sample lists a few hundred thousand clones; around two fifths were seen once. The material sequenced was CD4+ T cells sorted from blood, taken between weeks 30 and 35, from a patient treated with tofacitinib. Source of these receptors: a human donor with alopecia areata.

The chain employs TRBV5-1 and TRBJ1-1; no clear D. This CDR3 has 14 residues. Germline CDR1 SGHRS, CDR2 YFSETQ. Trimming left V 3 bases short and J 2 bases short, with 11 bases between. CDR3 bases: TGCGCCAGCAGCTATCGCGAGTCTAACACTGAAGCTTTCTTT. It encodes CASSYRESNTEAFF.

This clone has just a few counts. The chain carries TRBV29-1 and TRBJ2-7; 7 bases are a match to TRBD2. The CDR3 sequence is 13 residues long. V trimming: 7 bases; J trimming: 4 bases; junction bases outside the gene matches: 10. From germline, CDR1 is SQVTM and CDR2 ANQGSEA. CDR3 nucleotide sequence: TGCAGCGCCAAGGCGGGAGCGTTATACGAGCAGTACTTC. As protein: CSAKAGALYEQYF.

A few counts support this clone. The chain joins TRBV15 to TRBJ2-5; 11 bases are shared with TRBD2. The V gene end was trimmed by 5 bases and the J gene end by 3 bases; junction bases not matched to a gene: 8. The CDR3 sequence is 16 residues long. Germline CDR1 is LNHNV and CDR2 is YYDKDF (reference sequence). CDR3: CATSERGLAVKETQYF. CDR3 coding DNA: TGTGCCACCAGCGAAAGGGGACTAGCGGTAAAAGAGACCCAGTACTTC.

There are a few counts of this clone. An end of the junction differs from the germline gene, which may be a read error. The CDR3 bases are TGTGCTAGCAGCCCGACGCTTCCCATCTCTGGGGCCAACGTCCTGACTTTC. It yields the protein CASSPTLPISGANVLTF. The J gene is TRBJ2-6, the V gene TRBV7-7; no clear D. Looked up from germline, CDR1 is SSHAT and CDR2 is FNYEAQ (reference sequence). There are 17 residues in the CDR3. The full variable domain, rest sourced from reference TRBV7-7 and TRBJ2-6, is GAGVSQSPRYKVTKRGQDVTLRCDPISSHATLYWYQQALGQGPEFLTYFNYEAQPDKSGLPSDRFSAERPEGSISTLTIQRTEQRDSAMYRCASSPTLPISGANVLTFGAGSRLTVL.